The 31 T cell receptor beta chains below were found in one sample sequenced in a study of T cell repertoires in cytomegalovirus infection. TCRdb called the reads again in MiXCR, with one record for every CDR3 protein. This table has more than 350,000 distinct CDR3 sequences, about 33% appearing once. The sequenced sample consisted of PBMCs. The source of these receptors is a human donor in good health (CMV status not recorded). Some clones in this sample may be carry-over from other donors' samples.

This clonotype was detected a few times. The chain links TRBV3-1 to TRBJ1-2; D gene uncertain. V lost 4 bases to trimming and J lost 0 bases, with 12 bases between them. This CDR3 has 15 residues. Per the germline V gene, CDR1 is LGHDT and CDR2 is YNNKEL (reference sequence). CDR3 amino acids: CASSPPSGANYGYTF. Here the CDR3 DNA reads TGTGCCAGCAGCCCTCCCAGCGGGGCTAACTATGGCTACACCTTC.

This clonotype has a handful of counts. CDR3 loop: CASSFYRDRSPLHF. DNA of the CDR3: TGTGCCAGCAGCTTCTACAGGGATCGTTCACCCCTCCACTTT. The chain employs TRBV7-8 and TRBJ1-6; a weak D match, TRBD1 (6 bases). The V end lost 3 bases, the J end lost 9 bases, and 12 bases lay between the germline ends. This CDR3 region has 14 residues. Per the germline V gene, CDR1 is SGHVS and CDR2 is FQNEAQ.

The rearrangement uses TRBV24-1 and TRBJ2-1; TRBD2 might be the D (6 bases). Trimming pared 4 bases from V and 4 bases from J, leaving 16 bases between. CDR1 is KGHDR, CDR2 SFDVKD, per germline. The CDR3 sequence is 16 residues long. In DNA form, the CDR3 reads TGTGCCACCAGTGACCCCATCGGGGGTGTTTACAATGAGCAGTTCTTC. Amino acid sequence: CATSDPIGGVYNEQFF.

V is TRBV12-3 or TRBV12-4 and J is TRBJ1-1; a possible D gene is TRBD1 (5 bases). Trimming left V 8 bases short and J 7 bases short, with 17 bases between. This CDR3 spans 13 amino acids. This CDR3 reads CASLTVPGGEAFF. CDR3 nucleotide sequence: TGTGCCAGCTTGACTGTCCCCGGGGGTGAAGCTTTCTTT.

Note on this clonotype: A much larger clone lies one base from this, so it may be a read error. V usage is TRBV6-8 and J usage is TRBJ2-1, with 9 bases identical to TRBD1. Looked up from germline, CDR1 is MNHGY and CDR2 is SAAAGT. The CDR3 covers 15 residues. CDR3 amino acids: CASSDLTGGYNKQFF. CDR3 DNA sequence: TGTGCCAGCAGTGACCTCACAGGGGGCTACAATAAGCAGTTCTTC.

V gene TRBV25-1 combines with J gene TRBJ1-1, with D unclear. The CDR3 length is 14 residues. The V gene lost 7 bases and the J gene lost 1 base, with 13 bases spanning the gap. Germline CDR1 MGHDK, CDR2 SYGVNS. The CDR3 protein is CASITRWANTEAFF. Here the CDR3 DNA reads TGTGCCAGCATTACTCGGTGGGCGAACACTGAAGCTTTCTTT. The whole variable domain, remainder taken from reference TRBV25-1 and TRBJ1-1, is EADIYQTPRYLVIGTGKKITLECSQTMGHDKMYWYQQDPGMELHLIHYSYGVNSTEKGDLSSESTVSRIRTEHFPLTLESARPSHTSQYLCASITRWANTEAFFGQGTRLTVV.

The chain couples TRBV5-4 to TRBJ2-6, with 7 positions matching TRBD1. The V segment lost 0 bases and the J segment 0 bases; nucleotides outside the gene matches: 3. This CDR3 comprises 17 residues. Germline V gene data show CDR1 as SGHNT and CDR2 as YYREEE (reference sequence). CDR3 amino acids: CASSLVSGGSGANVLTF. The CDR3 bases are TGTGCCAGCAGCTTGGTATCAGGGGGCTCTGGGGCCAACGTCCTGACTTTC.

The rearrangement joins TRBV28 to TRBJ2-7; 8 bases line up with TRBD1. This CDR3 has 15 amino acids. CDR1 MDHEN and CDR2 SYDVKM come from the germline V gene. V lost 2 bases and J lost 4; bases outside the gene matches: 7. The CDR3 region has the DNA TGTGCCAGCAGTTTAATAGGGACAGGAGGGTACGAGCAGTACTTC. Translating gives CASSLIGTGGYEQYF.

This clonotype has a single count. Germline is not matched at one junction end, which may reflect a read error. This chain connects TRBV20-1 to TRBJ2-5; a weak D match, TRBD1 (5 bases). CDR1 is DFQATT and CDR2 is SNEGSKA in the germline V gene (reference sequence). This CDR3 contains 12 residues. CDR3 nucleotide sequence: TGCAGTGCTAGAGATTGGGGCGAGACCCAGCACTTC. It yields the protein CSARDWGETQHF.

The chain is built from TRBV5-6 and TRBJ2-6; D is perhaps TRBD2 (5 bases). The V and J ends lost 4 bases and 0 bases respectively, with 11 bases between them. This CDR3 is built from 16 residues. Germline loops: CDR1 SGHDT, CDR2 YYEEEE. Here the CDR3 reads CASSPDGISGANVLTF. The CDR3 DNA is TGTGCCAGCAGCCCCGACGGGATCTCTGGGGCCAACGTCCTGACTTTC. Using reference TRBV5-6 and TRBJ2-6 for the parts outside the CDR3, the full variable domain is DAGVTQSPTHLIKTRGQQVTLRCSPKSGHDTVSWYQQALGQGPQFIFQYYEEEERQRGNFPDRFSGHQFPNYSSELNVNALLLGDSALYLCASSPDGISGANVLTFGAGSRLTVL.

This clonotype was observed at least ten times. The chain carries TRBV7-2 and TRBJ1-1; D unclear. The CDR3 length is 14 residues. Trimming cost V 4 bases and J 0 bases, with 9 bases left between them. Germline V gene data show CDR1 as SGHTA and CDR2 as FQGNSA. The CDR3 protein is CASSYHPVNTEAFF. CDR3 bases: TGTGCCAGCAGCTACCACCCAGTGAACACTGAAGCTTTCTTT.

This chain joins TRBV18 and TRBJ2-6, with 8 bases fitting TRBD1. Germline trimming cut 4 bases from V and 0 bases from J; bases unmatched to any gene: 8. The CDR3 is 18 amino acids. Germline V CDR1 and CDR2: KGHSH, LQKENI. This CDR3 is CASSQRQGHGSGANVLTF. CDR3 coding DNA: TGTGCCAGCTCACAGCGACAGGGGCACGGCTCTGGGGCCAACGTCCTGACTTTC.

This clonotype showed up just once. The rearrangement links TRBV12-3 or TRBV12-4 to TRBJ1-5; 8 bases map to TRBD1. The CDR3 is made up of 14 amino acids. V was clipped by 6 bases and J by 3 bases; unmatched bases: 4. Written as DNA, the CDR3 is TGTGCCAGCAGCAAACAGGGGGACAATCAGCCCCAGCATTTT. This codes for CASSKQGDNQPQHF.

This clonotype has a handful of counts. V and J are TRBV3-1 and TRBJ1-1; D gene unclear. Germline V gene data show CDR1 as LGHDT and CDR2 as YNNKEL (reference sequence). This CDR3 spans 14 amino acids. Trimming took 3 bases from V and 1 from J, leaving 9 bases between them. Here the CDR3 DNA reads TGTGCCAGCAGCCAGCTACAAGCGAACACTGAAGCTTTCTTT. Protein: CASSQLQANTEAFF. The entire variable domain, with the rest obtained from reference TRBV3-1 and TRBJ1-1, is as follows: DTAVSQTPKYLVTQMGNDKSIKCEQNLGHDTMYWYKQDSKKFLKIMFSYNNKELIINETVPNRFSPKSPDKAHLNLHINSLELGDSAVYFCASSQLQANTEAFFGQGTRLTVV.

The chain has TRBV24-1 and TRBJ2-7; D remains ambiguous. The CDR3 covers 13 residues. Trimming stripped 6 bases from V and 7 bases from J, with 15 bases between. Germline lookup yields CDR1 KGHDR and CDR2 SFDVKD. The CDR3 DNA follows: TGTGCCACCAGTATCGACGGCTCTGGAGAGCAGTACTTC. This encodes CATSIDGSGEQYF.

This clonotype was observed a few times. The V gene is TRBV6-6, the J gene TRBJ2-3, with TRBD1 identical over 7 bases. The CDR3 length is 15 residues. Germline CDR1 reads MNHNY; CDR2 reads SVGAGI (reference sequence). J was trimmed by 0 bases and V by 2 bases; bases with no gene match: 2. The CDR3 reads CASSYRGRSTDTQYF. DNA of the CDR3: TGTGCCAGCAGTTACAGGGGGCGTAGCACAGATACGCAGTATTTT.

This clonotype has just a few counts. This chain connects TRBV7-8 to TRBJ2-6, with D maybe TRBD1 (6 bases). The CDR3 extends over 16 amino acids. Germline CDR1 SGHVS, CDR2 FQNEAQ. Trimming stripped 2 bases from V and 0 bases from J, with 8 bases between. The chain's CDR3 is CASSLRTVSGANVLTF. CDR3 sequence (DNA): TGTGCCAGCAGCTTACGGACAGTCTCTGGGGCCAACGTCCTGACTTTC.

This clonotype has a count of ten or more. The V call is TRBV12-3 or TRBV12-4, the J call TRBJ1-5; D unresolved. The CDR3 is made up of 13 amino acids. V was shortened by 1 base and J by 3 bases, with 4 bases between the two germline ends. CDR3 nucleotides: TGTGCCAGCAGTTTAGGTTACAATCAGCCCCAGCATTTT. This encodes CASSLGYNQPQHF.

This clonotype was seen only a few times. The V and J genes are TRBV7-9 and TRBJ1-1, with D tentatively TRBD1 (5 bases). Germline V CDR1 and CDR2: SEHNR, FQNEAQ (reference sequence). V was cut by 7 bases and J by 2 bases, with 20 bases left in between. The CDR3 spans 16 residues. Written as DNA, the CDR3 is TGTGCCAGCAACCTACCTACTCGACGGGACAACACTGAAGCTTTCTTT. The encoded protein is CASNLPTRRDNTEAFF.

The V call is TRBV2, the J call TRBJ2-3; 8 nucleotides line up with TRBD1. Germline CDR1 SNHLY, CDR2 FYNNEI. This CDR3 has 14 residues. The V gene end was trimmed by 5 bases and the J gene end by 2 bases; junction bases not matched to a gene: 3. CDR3 protein: CASSYRGSTDTQYF. DNA for the CDR3: TGTGCCAGCAGTTACAGGGGGTCCACAGATACGCAGTATTTT.

The chain uses TRBV6-2 or TRBV6-3 and TRBJ2-1; D perhaps matches TRBD1 (5 bases). The V end lost 5 bases, the J end lost 2 bases, and 16 bases lay between the germline ends. The CDR3 length is 16 residues. Germline loops: CDR1 MNHEY, CDR2 SVGEGT. DNA for the CDR3: TGTGCCAGCAGTAGCGTACCCTGGGGCGCCTACAATGAGCAGTTCTTC. The encoded protein is CASSSVPWGAYNEQFF.

The table lists this clonotype with a few counts. The J gene is TRBJ1-1, the V gene TRBV28; D is possibly TRBD1 (6 bases). Germline V lookup: CDR1 MDHEN, CDR2 SYDVKM. The CDR3 spans 13 residues. V dropped 7 bases and J dropped 6 bases, with 15 bases sitting between them. As DNA, the CDR3 is TGTGCCAGCACCAGAGGGGGGGCCGCTGAAGCTTTCTTT. This gives the protein CASTRGGAAEAFF.

This clonotype was counted between two and nine times. This sequence joins TRBV6-1 and TRBJ2-6, with D unresolved. Germline CDR1 reads MNHNS; CDR2 reads SASEGT. Between the trimmed V and J ends, which lost 10 bases and 0 bases, there was a span of 13 bases. This CDR3 region has 15 residues. The CDR3 spells CATAAGGSGANVLTF. In DNA form, the CDR3 reads TGTGCCACCGCGGCAGGCGGCTCTGGGGCCAACGTCCTGACTTTC.

This clonotype has more than one count but fewer than ten. The rearrangement joins TRBV20-1 to TRBJ1-2; D gene uncertain. CDR1 and CDR2 (germline): DFQATT, SNEGSKA (reference sequence). The CDR3 has 13 residues. V was cut by 5 bases and J by 0 bases, with 10 bases left in between. This CDR3 reads CSALDGSNYGYTF. The CDR3, as DNA: TGCAGTGCTCTGGACGGCTCTAACTATGGCTACACCTTC.

This clonotype was seen a handful of times. This chain uses TRBV11-1 with TRBJ2-7; either TRBD1 or TRBD2 may supply D (5 bases each). In germline, CDR1 is SGHAT, CDR2 FQDESV (reference sequence). With 5 bases removed from V and 5 bases from J, the gap between germline ends came to 16 bases. The CDR3 extends over 14 amino acids. CDR3 bases: TGTGCCAGCAGCCAGGGACCGCAGTCGGACGAGCAGTACTTC. This gives the protein CASSQGPQSDEQYF.

In its sample, this clonotype was seen a few times. CDR3 sequence: CASSMRGAFNQPQHF. Here the CDR3 DNA reads TGTGCCAGTAGTATGAGAGGAGCTTTCAATCAGCCCCAGCATTTT. This chain links TRBV19 with TRBJ1-5; D gene unclear. With 3 bases removed from V and 3 bases from J, the gap between germline ends came to 12 bases. The CDR3 extends over 15 amino acids. Germline V CDR1 and CDR2: LNHDA, SQIVND (reference sequence).

The chain joins TRBV19 to TRBJ1-5; D perhaps matches TRBD1 (5 bases). The V gene's germline CDR1 is LNHDA and CDR2 SQIVND (reference sequence). Between the trimmed V and J ends, which lost 5 bases and 0 bases, there was a span of 17 bases. CDR3 length equals 17 residues. The CDR3 nucleotides read TGTGCCAGTAGTTCCGGTTTCTGGGACGATAGCAATCAGCCCCAGCATTTT. The encoded protein is CASSSGFWDDSNQPQHF.

The sample holds many counts of this clonotype. The chain carries TRBV7-9 and TRBJ1-5; 7 bases are a match to TRBD1. Trimming cost V 4 bases and J 3 bases; bases outside gene matches: 3. This CDR3 has 14 residues. The germline gives CDR1 SEHNR, CDR2 FQNEAQ (reference sequence). CDR3 loop: CASSSDRFNQPQHF. The CDR3 DNA is TGTGCCAGCAGCTCGGACAGGTTCAATCAGCCCCAGCATTTT.

About this clonotype itself: A read error is possible here, since a much larger clone lies one base away. This rearrangement joins TRBV7-3 to TRBJ1-1; perhaps TRBD1 as D (6 bases). The CDR3 covers 13 residues. The germline V gene has CDR1 SGHTA and CDR2 FQGTGA. The CDR3 loop reads CASSPGGATEASF. For the CDR3, the DNA is TGTGCCAGCAGCCCGGGGGGGGCCACTGAAGCTTCCTTT.

The chain couples TRBV18 to TRBJ1-2; D gene ambiguous. The V gene's germline CDR1 is KGHSH and CDR2 LQKENI. Trimming stripped 5 bases from V and 1 base from J, with 11 bases between. This CDR3 has 14 residues. The CDR3, as DNA: TGTGCCAGCTCATCGACAACCGTTAACTATGGCTACACCTTC. This gives the protein CASSSTTVNYGYTF.

This clonotype was seen a few times. This chain joins TRBV19 and TRBJ2-6; 9 bases agree with TRBD1. There are 17 residues in the CDR3. CDR1 and CDR2 (germline): LNHDA, SQIVND (reference sequence). J was trimmed by 1 base and V by 5 bases; bases with no gene match: 6. CDR3 amino acids: CASSAGTGRSGANVLTF. DNA of the CDR3: TGTGCCAGTAGTGCCGGGACAGGGAGGTCTGGGGCCAACGTCCTGACTTTC.